The entry that follows covers one T cell receptor (beta chain) sequence. What it binds is not known. The germline gives CDR1 MDHEN, CDR2 SYDVKM. The V and J ends lost 5 bases and 11 bases respectively, with 12 bases between them. The CDR3 loop spans 11 amino acids. The rectum was sampled with one to two pinch biopsies at colonoscopy. This record comes from a study of pediatric ulcerative colitis. Broader study findings: Blood-rectal clonal overlap within each person was significantly higher in ulcerative colitis patients than controls. Acute severe colitis showed lower rectal diversity from clonal expansions.

Data came from immunoSEQ multiplex PCR; TCRdb stores just in-frame clones and leaves some out. Of around 10,000 clones detected, 65% to 90% appear once; the ten largest clones hold about 4.3%. The material sequenced was gut tissue. This clonotype was sampled from a girl between 10 and 17 years old who was a control in a study of pediatric ulcerative colitis. The chain links TRBV28 to TRBJ1-1; D is unresolved. The CDR3 protein is CASSPDTVAFF. In DNA form, the CDR3 reads TGTGCCAGCAGTCCGGATACGGTCGCTTTCTTT.